This T cell receptor beta chain came from a study of graft-versus-host responses after intestinal transplantation. For the study at large: For approximately 3 years after anti-thymocyte globulin induction, all recipients took tacrolimus and steroids. Study-wide results and caveats: The study found high graft-versus-host to host-versus-graft clonal ratios in allografts of patients with graft-donor T cell macrochimerism. Ileal or blood samples showed some GvH clones first, and such clones were also found in recipient marrow. Declining HvG levels early post-transplant were linked to peak circulating GvH clone levels.

Trimming shortened V by 9 bases and J by 1 base, and 10 bases separated the two germline ends. The CDR3 is 13 residues long. The germline V gene has CDR1 WSHSY and CDR2 SAAADI. Details on this clone: Its cognate antigen is unknown.

The method was immunoSEQ multiplex PCR; TCRdb's version includes in-frame clones alone and lacks a portion of them. The table lists tens of thousands of clones, approximately 84% of them singletons. The receptor was derived from a human donor who was the organ donor for an intestinal transplant. Sequenced here: unstimulated CD4+ T cells sorted from spleen or lymph node cells, sampled before transplant. The chain combines TRBV10-2 with TRBJ1-5, with unresolved D. CDR3 DNA: TGCGCCAGACCCGTTAGGAGCAATCAGCCCCAGCATTTT. Protein sequence: CARPVRSNQPQHF.